This T cell receptor (beta chain) was sequenced in a study of T cell responses to AZD1222 COVID-19 vaccine. Broader study findings: Clonal diversity was possibly underestimated; the donors were predominantly white British and more often female. Only a handful of AZD1222 recipients, six or seven in all, had baseline seropositivity. Spike-specific TCRs gained breadth and depth after people received two AZD1222 doses. Targeting of unmutated variant regions was reportedly seen in nearly half of spike-specific TCRs.

The CDR3 totals 15 residues. The germline V gene has CDR1 SGHRS and CDR2 YFSETQ. V was pared by 9 bases and J by 7 bases, with 25 bases between. Clones were sequenced by immunoSEQ multiplex PCR, and TCRdb holds only the in-frame ones, with some missing. The sample consists of about 110,000 clones, roughly 92% of them appearing once. With respect to this clone: The antigen is unknown.

This receptor was obtained from an adult in good health. Here the sequenced sample was peripheral blood, taken on day 0 of AZD1222 vaccination. The chain employs TRBV5-1 and TRBJ2-5; D possibly corresponds to TRBD1 (6 bases). CDR3 DNA sequence: TGCGCCACTCACGCAGGGGATGTGCATCCGGGGACCCAGTACTTC. It encodes CATHAGDVHPGTQYF.